Listed below are T cell receptor beta chains from one sample, sequenced in a study of blood T cell repertoires in COVID-19. Only in-frame clones appear in the TCRdb table, and some are missing; sequencing was by immunoSEQ multiplex PCR. Among over 50,000 clones listed, 85% to 90% were seen once. The material sequenced was peripheral blood. The receptor source for this set is a man between 70 and 80 years old with active COVID-19. The CDR3 runs from the conserved cysteine through the conserved F or W. The D gene is left open where the match is weak. Clone size appears in some rows only: once, few, many, or a class for an expanded clone.

TRBJ2-3 TRBD1 13 once TRBV25-1 CATTTGGTDTQYF TGTGCCACCACAACAGGGGGCACAGATACGCAGTATTTT
TRBJ1-2 NA 13 NA TRBV6-5 CASSRTAEEGYTF TGTGCCAGCAGTAGGACTGCAGAAGAAGGCTACACCTTC
TRBJ2-5 NA 14 NA TRBV11-1 CASSLEQPQETQYF TGTGCCAGCAGCTTAGAACAGCCCCAAGAGACCCAGTACTTC
TRBJ2-1 TRBD2 14 NA TRBV5-5 CASSLRGTRDEQFF TGTGCCAGCAGCTTGAGAGGGACTAGGGATGAGCAGTTCTTC
TRBJ1-4 TRBD1 16 once TRBV7-9 CASSRRRDRTNEKLFF TGTGCCAGCAGCCGACGCCGGGACAGGACTAATGAAAAACTGTTTTTT
TRBJ2-5 TRBD1 13 NA TRBV5-1 CASSRQGEETQYF TGCGCCAGCAGCCGACAGGGAGAAGAGACCCAGTACTTC
TRBJ2-2 TRBD1 18 NA TRBV19 CASSMGPGDRGRTGELFF TGTGCCAGTAGTATGGGGCCCGGGGACAGGGGTCGTACCGGGGAGCTGTTTTTT
TRBJ1-5 NA 17 NA TRBV14 CASHSRFGGRVNQPQHF TGTGCCAGCCATTCCAGGTTCGGGGGTAGGGTCAATCAGCCCCAGCATTTT
TRBJ1-1 NA 13 NA TRBV30 CAWSRGGQGEAFF TGTGCCTGGAGTAGGGGGGGGCAGGGGGAAGCTTTCTTT
TRBJ1-2 TRBD1 14 once TRBV15 CATSRTGANYGYTF TGTGCCACCAGCAGAACAGGGGCTAACTATGGCTACACCTTC
TRBJ2-1 TRBD1 16 NA TRBV7-9 CASSARQGERYNEQFF TGTGCCAGCAGCGCCAGACAGGGGGAGAGGTACAATGAGCAGTTCTTC
TRBJ2-3 NA 14 once TRBV7-3 CASSPTRASNTQYF TGTGCCAGCAGCCCCACGAGGGCTAGCAATACGCAGTATTTT
TRBJ2-5 NA 14 NA TRBV5-6 CASSLGLGMETQYF TGTGCCAGCAGCTTGGGACTCGGGATGGAGACCCAGTACTTC
TRBJ2-3 NA 15 NA TRBV4-3 CASSQGRGSTDTQYF TGCGCCAGCAGCCAAGGACGGGGTAGCACAGATACGCAGTATTTT
TRBJ1-2 TRBD1 14 few TRBV27 CASSSDRGEDGYTF TGTGCCAGCAGTTCCGACAGGGGGGAGGATGGCTACACCTTC
TRBJ1-2 TRBD1 14 NA TRBV2 CASRKDRDRAGYTF TGTGCCAGCAGGAAGGACCGGGACAGAGCTGGCTACACCTTC
TRBJ2-2 NA 11 once TRBV18 CASSEGGELFF TGTGCCAGCTCAGAGGGCGGGGAGCTGTTTTTT
TRBJ1-3 NA 16 NA TRBV7-2 CASSLYPVISGNTIYF TGTGCCAGCAGCCTGTATCCAGTAATCTCTGGAAACACCATATATTTT
TRBJ1-4 NA 16 few TRBV27 CASSLTGPGGGEKLFF TGTGCCAGCAGTTTAACAGGGCCGGGAGGAGGTGAAAAACTGTTTTTT
TRBJ1-1 NA 12 NA TRBV7-2 CASSLGPGEAFF TGTGCCAGCAGCTTAGGTCCGGGGGAAGCTTTCTTT
TRBJ1-2 TRBD1 12 NA TRBV7-2 CASSVQGGGYTF TGTGCCAGCAGCGTACAGGGGGGTGGCTACACCTTC
TRBJ2-7 TRBD1 13 NA TRBV2 CASSESGGGEQYF TGTGCCAGCAGTGAGTCAGGGGGTGGTGAGCAGTACTTC
TRBJ2-3 TRBD2 16 NA TRBV7-2 CASSLLGGDSTDTQYF TGTGCCAGCAGCCTCCTGGGGGGGGATAGCACAGATACGCAGTATTTT
TRBJ1-1 NA 15 NA TRBV7-2 CASSPGEGWGTEAFF TGTGCCAGCAGCCCCGGGGAGGGGTGGGGCACTGAAGCTTTCTTT
TRBJ2-5 NA 14 NA TRBV9 CASSVVGAGETQYF TGTGCCAGCAGCGTAGTGGGGGCCGGGGAGACCCAGTACTTC
TRBJ1-6 TRBD1 14 NA TRBV10-3 CAIRDRGEGSPLHF TGTGCCATCAGGGACAGGGGGGAAGGTTCACCCCTCCACTTT
TRBJ1-5 TRBD1 14 NA TRBV27 CASSSQGAGQPQHF TGTGCCAGCAGTTCTCAGGGGGCTGGGCAGCCCCAGCATTTT
TRBJ1-5 NA 15 once TRBV5-1 CASSWDSGGTQPQHF TGCGCCAGCAGCTGGGACTCCGGCGGCACTCAGCCCCAGCATTTT
TRBJ2-3 NA 14 NA TRBV11-2 CASSFLLPVDTQYF TGTGCCAGCAGTTTCCTCCTCCCTGTGGATACGCAGTATTTT
TRBJ2-5 TRBD1 13 NA TRBV27 CASSHRGQETQYF TGTGCCAGCAGTCACAGGGGCCAAGAGACCCAGTACTTC
TRBJ1-1 TRBD1 14 NA TRBV12-5 CASASAGTGSEAFF TGTGCTAGTGCCTCGGCCGGGACAGGGTCCGAAGCTTTCTTT
TRBJ1-1 NA 13 few TRBV29-1 CSVSERQYSEAFF TGCAGCGTCTCAGAGCGACAGTATTCTGAAGCTTTCTTT
TRBJ1-1 NA 12 NA TRBV4-2 CASSQDTGRAFF TGTGCCAGCAGCCAAGATACAGGGAGAGCTTTCTTT
TRBJ1-1 NA 14 NA TRBV11-3 CASSPGVANTEAFF TGTGCCAGCAGCCCCGGGGTTGCTAACACTGAAGCTTTCTTT
TRBJ1-5 NA 18 NA TRBV3-1/TRBV3-2 CASSHSKTGQGTYQPQHF TGTGCCAGCAGCCACTCCAAGACTGGCCAGGGGACCTATCAGCCCCAGCATTTT
TRBJ2-1 NA 16 NA TRBV2 CASSRSFDTRGNEQFF TGTGCCAGCAGTAGATCCTTTGACACGCGTGGCAATGAGCAGTTCTTC
TRBJ1-2 NA 14 NA TRBV18 CASSPPTDNYGYTF TGTGCCAGCTCACCACCGACAGATAACTATGGCTACACCTTC
TRBJ1-4 TRBD1 15 NA TRBV5-1 CASTTSGTVNEKLFF TGCGCCAGCACCACCTCCGGGACAGTTAATGAAAAACTGTTTTTT
TRBJ1-1 NA 13 NA TRBV5-1 CASSFAVNTEAFF TGCGCCAGCAGCTTTGCAGTGAACACTGAAGCTTTCTTT
TRBJ2-4 TRBD1 15 NA TRBV19 CASSVRTGFKNIQYF TGTGCCAGTTCCGTCCGGACAGGTTTTAAAAACATTCAGTACTTC
TRBJ1-6 NA 15 NA TRBV3-1/TRBV3-2 CASSQQGSYNSPLHF TGTGCCAGCAGCCAGCAGGGTTCCTATAATTCACCCCTCCACTTT
TRBJ1-2 TRBD1 13 NA TRBV5-5 CASSVTGDRGYTF TGTGCCAGCAGCGTGACAGGGGATAGAGGCTACACCTTC
TRBJ2-3 TRBD2 17 NA TRBV7-2 CASSSYRSGGGFDTQYF TGTGCCAGCAGCTCCTACCGTAGCGGGGGGGGTTTTGATACGCAGTATTTT
TRBJ1-1 NA 13 NA TRBV6-5 CASSRGMNTEAFF TGTGCCAGCAGTAGGGGAATGAACACTGAAGCTTTCTTT
TRBJ1-1 NA 14 NA TRBV10-3 CAISTPGADTEAFF TGTGCCATCAGTACGCCGGGAGCGGACACTGAAGCTTTCTTT
TRBJ2-3 TRBD1 16 once TRBV29-1 CSVNPTGATSTDTQYF TGCAGCGTTAATCCTACAGGGGCGACCAGCACAGATACGCAGTATTTT
TRBJ1-1 TRBD1 13 NA TRBV6-1 CASSDRGDTEAFF TGTGCCAGCAGTGACAGGGGGGACACTGAAGCTTTCTTT
TRBJ2-2 TRBD1 16 few TRBV7-2 CASSLSSDRDTGELFF TGTGCCAGCAGCTTGAGTTCGGACAGGGACACCGGGGAGCTGTTTTTT
TRBJ1-2 TRBD1 14 NA TRBV7-2 CASSLSAGGYGYTF TGTGCCAGCAGCTTATCGGCAGGGGGCTATGGCTACACCTTC
TRBJ2-7 TRBD2 13 NA TRBV19 CASKSGSSYEQYF TGTGCCAGTAAAAGCGGGAGCTCCTACGAGCAGTACTTC
TRBJ1-1 TRBD1 16 NA TRBV5-7 CASSLGTGYLNTEAFF TGTGCCAGCAGCTTAGGGACAGGGTACCTGAACACTGAAGCTTTCTTT
TRBJ1-4 TRBD1 18 NA TRBV9 CASSVDEGGGLGNEKLFF TGTGCCAGCAGCGTAGACGAAGGGGGCGGGTTAGGAAATGAAAAACTGTTTTTT
TRBJ1-2 NA 13 NA TRBV20-1 CSASRRNHYGYTF TGCAGTGCTAGTCGCAGAAACCACTATGGCTACACCTTC
TRBJ1-2 NA 16 NA TRBV19 CASSIRGQRSNYGYTF TGTGCCAGTAGTATTCGCGGACAGCGATCTAACTATGGCTACACCTTC
TRBJ2-3 TRBD1 14 NA TRBV10-3 CAIGGTGTPDTQYF TGTGCCATCGGGGGGACAGGGACCCCAGATACGCAGTATTTT
TRBJ1-1 NA 13 NA TRBV9 CASSVDLGTEAFF TGTGCCAGCAGCGTAGATCTAGGCACTGAAGCTTTCTTT
TRBJ1-1 TRBD1 15 NA TRBV7-2 CASSLRDRSNTEAFF TGTGCCAGCAGCTTGAGGGACAGATCGAACACTGAAGCTTTCTTT
TRBJ1-6 NA 14 NA TRBV5-4 CASSLVAGHSPLHF TGTGCCAGCAGCTTGGTAGCAGGGCATTCACCCCTCCACTTT
TRBJ2-5 NA 14 NA TRBV6-5 CASSRQDRLETQYF TGTGCCAGCAGTCGACAGGACCGGTTGGAGACCCAGTACTTC